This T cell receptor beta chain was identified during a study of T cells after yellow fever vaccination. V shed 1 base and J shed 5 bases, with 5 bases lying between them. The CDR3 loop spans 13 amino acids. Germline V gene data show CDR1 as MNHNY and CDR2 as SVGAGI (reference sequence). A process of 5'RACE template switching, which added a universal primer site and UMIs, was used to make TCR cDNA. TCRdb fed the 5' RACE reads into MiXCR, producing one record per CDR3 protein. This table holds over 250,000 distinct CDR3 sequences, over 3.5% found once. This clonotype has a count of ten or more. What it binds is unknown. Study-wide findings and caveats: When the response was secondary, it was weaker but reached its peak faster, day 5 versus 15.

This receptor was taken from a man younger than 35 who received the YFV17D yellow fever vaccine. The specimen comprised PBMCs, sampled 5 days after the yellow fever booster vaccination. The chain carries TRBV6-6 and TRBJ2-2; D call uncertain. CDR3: CASSYFATGELFF. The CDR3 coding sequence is TGTGCCAGCAGTTACTTCGCAACCGGGGAGCTGTTTTTT.